Below, 6 T cell receptor beta chains from the same sample are listed, as sequenced in a study of blood T cell repertoires in COVID-19. Sequencing used immunoSEQ multiplex PCR; TCRdb keeps in-frame clones, though not all of them. The sample includes approximately 250,000 clones, nearly 90% of them seen just once. The sequenced sample was PBMCs or T cells enriched from blood (not recorded which). These receptors were taken from a woman in her twenties or thirties who had recovered from COVID-19.

The chain employs TRBV29-1 and TRBJ2-2; the D gene is possibly TRBD2 (7 bases). Looked up from germline, CDR1 is SQVTM and CDR2 is ANQGSEA. The CDR3 covers 14 residues. The germline V and J ends were trimmed by 7 bases and 6 bases, with 18 bases remaining between them. CDR3 in amino acids: CSAAKGGVSGELFF. For the CDR3, the DNA is TGCAGCGCCGCCAAGGGGGGGGTGTCCGGGGAGCTGTTTTTT.

The J gene is TRBJ1-2, the V gene TRBV6-2 or TRBV6-3; tentatively, D is TRBD1 (5 bases). Between the trimmed V and J ends, which lost 5 bases and 3 bases, there was a span of 7 bases. CDR1 is MNHEY, CDR2 SVGEGT, per germline. The CDR3 has 12 amino acids. CDR3 bases: TGTGCCAGCAGTGAGACAGACTATGGCTACACCTTC. It translates to CASSETDYGYTF.

In nucleotides, the CDR3 is TGCAGCGTTGACCCGGGACAGGGGAATGGCTACACCTTC. It encodes CSVDPGQGNGYTF. The chain combines TRBV29-1 with TRBJ1-2; TRBD1 aligns across 10 bases. The CDR3 sequence is 13 residues long. V lost 3 bases, J lost 6 bases, and 4 bases stayed unmatched. The germline V gene encodes CDR1 SQVTM and CDR2 ANQGSEA. Based on the CDR3 plus reference TRBV29-1 and TRBJ1-2, the full variable domain is SAVISQKPSRDICQRGTSLTIQCQVDSQVTMMFWYRQQPGQSLTLIATANQGSEATYESGFVIDKFPISRPNLTFSTLTVSNMSPEDSSIYLCSVDPGQGNGYTFGSGTRLTVV.

V usage is TRBV28 and J usage is TRBJ1-2; possible D gene TRBD1, 5 bases. The V gene lost 3 bases and the J gene lost 7 bases, with 21 bases spanning the gap. This CDR3 spans 16 amino acids. In germline, CDR1 is MDHEN, CDR2 SYDVKM. The CDR3 coding sequence is TGTGCCAGCAGTTTTCGTTATGCAGGGCCTAGGGGTGGCTACACCTTC. Amino acids: CASSFRYAGPRGGYTF.

The rearrangement links TRBV5-1 to TRBJ1-4, with 9 positions matching TRBD1. V gave up 4 bases and J gave up 4 bases; unmatched junction bases: 2. Germline values: CDR1 SGHRS, CDR2 YFSETQ. CDR3 length equals 14 residues. The CDR3 protein is CASSRDRVNEKLFF. The CDR3 bases are TGCGCCAGCAGCAGGGACAGGGTTAATGAAAAACTGTTTTTT.

The chain joins TRBV9 to TRBJ2-3; D is perhaps TRBD1 (8 bases). Germline V gene sequence: CDR1 SGDLS, CDR2 YYNGEE. The CDR3 extends over 15 amino acids. The V end lost 4 bases, the J end lost 4 bases, and 16 bases lay between the germline ends. CDR3 in DNA: TGTGCCAGCAGCTTGGGGGGGACAGGATCAGATACGCAGTATTTT. Protein sequence: CASSLGGTGSDTQYF. Complete variable domain (other parts from reference TRBV9 and TRBJ2-3): DSGVTQTPKHLITATGQRVTLRCSPRSGDLSVYWYQQSLDQGLQFLIQYYNGEERAKGNILERFSAQQFPDLHSELNLSSLELGDSALYFCASSLGGTGSDTQYFGPGTRLTVL.